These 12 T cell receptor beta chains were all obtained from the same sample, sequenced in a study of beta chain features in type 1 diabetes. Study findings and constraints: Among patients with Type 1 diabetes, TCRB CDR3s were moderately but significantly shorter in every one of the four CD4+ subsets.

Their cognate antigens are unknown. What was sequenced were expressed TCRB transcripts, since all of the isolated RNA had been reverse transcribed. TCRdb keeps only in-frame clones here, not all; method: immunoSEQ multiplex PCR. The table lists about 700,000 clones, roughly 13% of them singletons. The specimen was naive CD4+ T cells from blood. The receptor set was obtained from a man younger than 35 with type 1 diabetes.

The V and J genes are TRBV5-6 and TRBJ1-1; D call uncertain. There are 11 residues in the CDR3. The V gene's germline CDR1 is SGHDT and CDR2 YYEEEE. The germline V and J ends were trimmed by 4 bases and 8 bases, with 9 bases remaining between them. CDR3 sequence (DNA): TGTGCCAGCAGCAGGGCGAGCGAAGCTTTCTTT. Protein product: CASSRASEAFF.

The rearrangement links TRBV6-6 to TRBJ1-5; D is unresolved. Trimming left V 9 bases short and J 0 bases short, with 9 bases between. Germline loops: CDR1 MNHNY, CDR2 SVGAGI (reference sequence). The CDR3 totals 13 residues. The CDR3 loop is CASNWNSNQPQHF. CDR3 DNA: TGTGCCAGTAATTGGAATAGCAATCAGCCCCAGCATTTT.

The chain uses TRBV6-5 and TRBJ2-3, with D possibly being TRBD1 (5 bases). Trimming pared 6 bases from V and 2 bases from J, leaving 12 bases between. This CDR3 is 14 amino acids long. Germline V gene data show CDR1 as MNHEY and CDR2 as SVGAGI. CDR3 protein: CASRLLTATDTQYF. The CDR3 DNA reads TGTGCCAGCAGACTCCTGACAGCCACAGATACGCAGTATTTT.

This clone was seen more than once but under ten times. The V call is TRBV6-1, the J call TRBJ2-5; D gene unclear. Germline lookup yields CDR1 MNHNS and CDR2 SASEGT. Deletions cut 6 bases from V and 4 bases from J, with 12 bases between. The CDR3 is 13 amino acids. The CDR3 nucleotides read TGTGCCAGCAGACCGACGAACTTAGAGACCCAGTACTTC. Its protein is CASRPTNLETQYF.

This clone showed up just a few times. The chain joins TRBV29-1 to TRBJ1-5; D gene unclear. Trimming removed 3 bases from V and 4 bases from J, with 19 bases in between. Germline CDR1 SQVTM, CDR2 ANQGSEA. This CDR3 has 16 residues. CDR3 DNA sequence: TGCAGCGTTGAGATGTTGTGTGTGGGCCAGAATCAGCCCCAGCATTTT. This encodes CSVEMLCVGQNQPQHF.

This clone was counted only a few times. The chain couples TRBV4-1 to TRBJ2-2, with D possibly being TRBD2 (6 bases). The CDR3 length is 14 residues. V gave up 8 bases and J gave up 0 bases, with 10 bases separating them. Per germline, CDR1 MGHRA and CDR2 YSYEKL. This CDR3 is CASGGTANTGELFF. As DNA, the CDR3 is TGCGCCAGCGGGGGGACTGCGAACACCGGGGAGCTGTTTTTT.

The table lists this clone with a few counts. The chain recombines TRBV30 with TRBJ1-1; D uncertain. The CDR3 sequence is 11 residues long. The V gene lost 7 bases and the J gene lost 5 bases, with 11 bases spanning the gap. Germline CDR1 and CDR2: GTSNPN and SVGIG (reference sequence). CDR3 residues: CASTEWTEAFF. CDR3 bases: TGTGCCTCAACCGAATGGACTGAAGCTTTCTTT.

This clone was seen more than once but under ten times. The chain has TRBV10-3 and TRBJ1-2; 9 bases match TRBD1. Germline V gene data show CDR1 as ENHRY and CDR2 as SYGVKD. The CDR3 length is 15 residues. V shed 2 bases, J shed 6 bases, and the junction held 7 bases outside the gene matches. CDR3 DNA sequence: TGTGCCATCAGTGAGAGGACAGGGGAAGGAGATGGCTACACCTTC. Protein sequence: CAISERTGEGDGYTF.

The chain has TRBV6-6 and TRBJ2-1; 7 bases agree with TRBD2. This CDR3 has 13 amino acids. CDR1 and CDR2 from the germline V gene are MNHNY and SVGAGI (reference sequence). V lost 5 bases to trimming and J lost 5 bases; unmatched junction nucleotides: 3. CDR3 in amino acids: CASSSGNHNEQFF. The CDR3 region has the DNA TGTGCCAGCAGTAGCGGGAATCACAATGAGCAGTTCTTC.

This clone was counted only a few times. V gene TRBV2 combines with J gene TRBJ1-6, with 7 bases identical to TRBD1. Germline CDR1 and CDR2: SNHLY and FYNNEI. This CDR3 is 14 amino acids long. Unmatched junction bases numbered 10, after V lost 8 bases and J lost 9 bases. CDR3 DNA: TGTGCCAGCGCCCTTGGACAGGAAGGTTCACCCCTCCACTTT. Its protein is CASALGQEGSPLHF.

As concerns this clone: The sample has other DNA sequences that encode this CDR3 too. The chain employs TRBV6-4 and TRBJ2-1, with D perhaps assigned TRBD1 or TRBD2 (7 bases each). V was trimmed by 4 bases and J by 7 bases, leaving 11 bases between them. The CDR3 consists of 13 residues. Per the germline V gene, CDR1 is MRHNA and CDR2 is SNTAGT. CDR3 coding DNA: TGTGCCAGCAGTGGGCAGGGGGGGAATGAGCAGTTCTTC. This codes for CASSGQGGNEQFF.

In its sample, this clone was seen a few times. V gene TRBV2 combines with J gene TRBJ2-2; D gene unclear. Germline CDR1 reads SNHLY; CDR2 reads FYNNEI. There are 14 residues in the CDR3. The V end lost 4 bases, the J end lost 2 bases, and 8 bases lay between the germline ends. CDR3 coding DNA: TGTGCCAGCAGTGGAAAGGCAAACACCGGGGAGCTGTTTTTT. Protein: CASSGKANTGELFF.